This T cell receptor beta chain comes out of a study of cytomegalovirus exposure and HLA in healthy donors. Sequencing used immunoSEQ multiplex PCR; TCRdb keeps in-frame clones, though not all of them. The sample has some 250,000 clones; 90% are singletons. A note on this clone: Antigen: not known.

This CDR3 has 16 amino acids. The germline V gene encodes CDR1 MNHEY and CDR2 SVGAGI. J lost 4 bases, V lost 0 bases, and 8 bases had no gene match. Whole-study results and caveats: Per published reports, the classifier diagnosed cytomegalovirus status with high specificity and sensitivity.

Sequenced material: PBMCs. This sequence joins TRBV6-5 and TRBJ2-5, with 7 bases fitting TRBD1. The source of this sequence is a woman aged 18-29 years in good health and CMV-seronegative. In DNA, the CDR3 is TGTGCCAGCAGTTACTCGGGGTTGACAGGGCCAGAGACCCAGTACTTC. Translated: CASSYSGLTGPETQYF.